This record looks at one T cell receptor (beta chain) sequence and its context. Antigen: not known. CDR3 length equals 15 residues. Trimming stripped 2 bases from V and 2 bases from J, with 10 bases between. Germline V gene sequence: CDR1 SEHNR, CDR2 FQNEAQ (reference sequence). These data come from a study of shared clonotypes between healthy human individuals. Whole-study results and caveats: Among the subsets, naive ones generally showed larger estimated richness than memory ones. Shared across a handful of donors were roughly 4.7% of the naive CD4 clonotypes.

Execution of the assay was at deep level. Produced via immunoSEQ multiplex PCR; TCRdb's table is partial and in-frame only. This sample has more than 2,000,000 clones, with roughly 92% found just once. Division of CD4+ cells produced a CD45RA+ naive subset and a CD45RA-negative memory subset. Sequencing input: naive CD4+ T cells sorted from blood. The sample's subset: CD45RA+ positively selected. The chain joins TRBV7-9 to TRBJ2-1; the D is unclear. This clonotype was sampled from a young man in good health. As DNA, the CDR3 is TGTGCCAGCAGCTTAAGGCCAGAGCCCTACAATGAGCAGTTCTTC. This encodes CASSLRPEPYNEQFF. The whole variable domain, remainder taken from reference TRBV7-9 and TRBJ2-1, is DTGVSQNPRHKITKRGQNVTFRCDPISEHNRLYWYRQTLGQGPEFLTYFQNEAQLEKSRLLSDRFSAERPKGSFSTLEIQRTEQGDSAMYLCASSLRPEPYNEQFFGPGTRLTVL.